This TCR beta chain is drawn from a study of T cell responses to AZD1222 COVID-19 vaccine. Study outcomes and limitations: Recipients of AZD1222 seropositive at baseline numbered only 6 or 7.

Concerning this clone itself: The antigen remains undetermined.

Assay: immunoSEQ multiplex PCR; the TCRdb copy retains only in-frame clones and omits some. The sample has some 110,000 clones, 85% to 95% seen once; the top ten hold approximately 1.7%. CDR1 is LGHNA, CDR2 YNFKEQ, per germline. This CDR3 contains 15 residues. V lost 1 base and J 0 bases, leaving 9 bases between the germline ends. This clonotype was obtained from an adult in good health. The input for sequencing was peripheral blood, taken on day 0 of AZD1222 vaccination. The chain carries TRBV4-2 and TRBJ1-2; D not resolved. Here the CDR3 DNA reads TGTGCCAGCAGCCAAGTGTCAGCCACTAACTATGGCTACACCTTC. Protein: CASSQVSATNYGYTF.